This TCR beta chain was observed in a study of CD8 T cells in seronegative destructive rheumatoid arthritis (dated by TCRdb to 2019 to 2021). A note on the overall study: At the time of sampling, biological drugs were being given to seven out of the eight CND-RA patients. Peripheral CD8+ TCRbeta repertoires of CCP-negative destructive rheumatoid arthritis (CND-RA) patients were compared with newly diagnosed seropositive RA, seronegative RA and healthy controls. Rather than undergoing new sequencing, the seropositive RA, seronegative RA and healthy control comparison cohorts were drawn from an earlier published TCRbeta dataset.

Genomic DNA from CD8+ cells was used for TCRbeta sequencing according to the manufacturer's instructions. A genomics technology centre in Finland ran the TCRbeta sequencing, which was done with the immunoSEQ assay. The study's own analysis went as follows. Clonotype tables generated by the immunoSEQ preprocessing pipeline were converted into VDJtools format, and non-productive clonotypes were filtered out. Samples below 10,000 reads were excluded and the rest subsampled to 10,000 reads; most of the eight CND-RA samples passed. Using the VDJtools CalcDiversityStats function on data subsampled to 10,000 reads, the Shannon-Wiener, Simpson and clonality indices were calculated. Non-singleton TCRbeta clonotypes were hard-matched, with no mismatches allowed, against VDJdb to infer antigen specificity. CDR3 sequences that differed by a single amino acid (Hamming distance 1) were grouped into clusters that potentially share antigen targets. Group enrichment of public clonotypes was tested with one-sided Fisher's exact tests after groups were resampled to six samples, with the procedure repeated ten times. Held by TCRdb, this immuneACCESS table contains in-frame sequences only and omits some clones. Under half of the omission traces to an unresolved V gene where checked; the cause of the rest is unknown. Clone size and V and J calls were adopted from that table, with D and trimming inferred from the DNA. This sample gives 10,000 to 15,000 clones in total; 83% of them show up just once. About 30% of the sample lies in the top ten.

As for this clone: The antigen it binds to is not known. Per-base qualities were not stored, and no clone one base away is much larger.

Trimming accounts for 3 bases at V and 4 bases at J, while the number of junction bases matched to no gene is 6. CDR1 and CDR2 were assigned from the germline V gene as SGDLS and YYNGEE. Inclusive of the bounding cysteine and phenylalanine, the CDR3 is 16 residues long. Just the 48-base CDR3 DNA is kept, in frame starting at base 1. Findings and caveats that apply to the study as a whole: CND-RA repertoires showed more CMV-reactive and fewer influenza A-reactive CD8+ TCRbeta sequences than controls and other RA subtypes. The small size of the CND-RA cohort was noted as a limitation of the study. With age adjusted for, CD8+ TCRbeta repertoires in CND-RA patients appeared less diverse and more clonal than repertoires in other RA subtypes. Without diagnostic samples, TCR repertoire differences may partly reflect poor disease control over the years rather than being present at onset. Across the approximately 110,000 clonotypes tested, no public clonotype enrichment survived Benjamini-Hochberg correction. A distinct set of enriched public clonotypes appeared to be carried by CND-RA patients, and this finding was interpreted by the authors as support for a separate disease subset.

CND-RA patients were negative for the clinical CCP2 antibody test, and joint destruction progressed despite active therapy. Every CND-RA patient showed typical joint destruction in the wrists and ankles and had failed conventional anti-rheumatic therapy. Instead of being sampled at diagnosis, CND-RA patients were sampled after long disease histories, which in several cases spanned decades. Fifty millilitres of EDTA-anticoagulated peripheral blood were collected from each patient. Ficoll-Paque PLUS density gradient separation was used to isolate peripheral blood mononuclear cells. AutoMACS magnetic bead positive selection was used to isolate CD8+ cells from fresh or cryopreserved PBMCs, and flow cytometry was used to check purity. Genomic DNA was extracted with Nucleospin Tissue or Tissue XS kits and quantified on a Qubit 2.0 fluorometer.

This TCR came from a woman aged 30-55 years with seronegative destructive rheumatoid arthritis. The material sequenced was CD8+ T cells from blood. The chain employs TRBV9 and TRBJ2-4, with 11 bases in between that match TRBD2. Here is the DNA: TGTGCCAGCAGCGATCCAGGGACTAGCGGAAAAAACATTCAGTACTTC. It encodes CASSDPGTSGKNIQYF.